This T cell receptor beta chain was captured by sequencing in a study of cytomegalovirus exposure and HLA in healthy donors. Findings and limits, study-wide: Analyzed later, association rates of TCRs varied across HLA loci, with DRB1 most and HLA-C fewest. In vitro experiments confirmed that three CMV-associated chains were specific for CMV antigens. Earlier analysis found most TCR beta V segments productive about 87% or about 30% of the time.

Primers included in the PCR were 60 Vbeta and 13 Jbeta primers. The data were produced by immunoSEQ multiplex PCR, yet TCRdb's version contains in-frame clones alone and is incomplete. Found here are about 170,000 clones, about three quarters of them singletons; the top ten hold approximately 2%. Likely unrecorded immune exposures existed in these nominally healthy donors. There are 12 residues in the CDR3. V shed 5 bases and J 4 bases; nucleotides not matched to a gene: 4. The germline V gene encodes CDR1 SQVTM and CDR2 ANQGSEA. As to this clone: Its antigen is not identified.

The sequencing input was PBMCs. The gene calls are TRBV29-1 and TRBJ2-5; 7 nucleotides line up with TRBD1. This TCR was recovered from a female donor in good health and CMV-seronegative. CDR3 sequence reads: CSVTTGAETQYF. CDR3 DNA: TGCAGCGTTACTACAGGGGCAGAGACCCAGTACTTC. Supplemented by reference TRBV29-1 and TRBJ2-5, the full variable domain reads SAVISQKPSRDICQRGTSLTIQCQVDSQVTMMFWYRQQPGQSLTLIATANQGSEATYESGFVIDKFPISRPNLTFSTLTVSNMSPEDSSIYLCSVTTGAETQYFGPGTRLLVL.